This T cell receptor (beta chain) was found in a study of blood T cell repertoires in COVID-19. Original analysis: Amplification of reference gene primers was used by the study to estimate nucleated cell counts. Produced via immunoSEQ multiplex PCR; TCRdb's table is partial and in-frame only. D and trimming come from the DNA, and the V and J calls and clone size come from that table. The sample lists more than 300,000 clones, 85% to 95% occurring once. Ages ranged from about 18 to 89 years, with residence in 24 US areas. Within 2 weeks of study entry, exposed participants had contacted a PCR-confirmed or clinician-diagnosed COVID-19 case. The sequencing input was PBMCs or T cells enriched from blood (not recorded which). The clonotype comes from a woman in her thirties who had been exposed to COVID-19.

CDR3 DNA: TGTGCCTCGGCGGGGGGTAACTATGGCTACACCTTC. This codes for CASAGGNYGYTF. The chain recombines TRBV27 with TRBJ1-2; TRBD1 might be the D (5 bases). The ends were cut back, 11 bases at V and 1 base at J, with 11 bases in the middle. This CDR3 spans 12 amino acids. Germline V gene sequence: CDR1 MNHEY, CDR2 SMNVEV (reference sequence).